This T cell receptor beta chain was profiled in a study of cytomegalovirus exposure and HLA in healthy donors (dated by TCRdb to 2016 to 2017). Turning to the overall study: An earlier analysis of some 550 of the donors reported approximately 290 Gb of sequence data and around 120 million unique TCR beta sequences from about 179 million T cells. Roughly 300 gigabases of sequencing data and approximately 91 million unique TCR sequences made up an early release that covered several hundred HLA-typed donors. Of the approximately 400 genotyped donors, 75% to 85% were placed in the genetic ancestry cluster associated with self-reported Caucasian donors. The study was designed to test whether signatures of past pathogen exposure could be identified by cataloging public T cell receptors. The T cell repertoires of 670 or so subjects were profiled by immunosequencing and related to cytomegalovirus serostatus. In addition to the first cohort of several hundred subjects, a separate validation cohort of 100 to 150 different subjects was used. To predict cytomegalovirus infection status, the study combined high-throughput TCR immunosequencing, statistical association of individual TCRs with disease status, and machine learning. A later analysis re-analyzed previously published TCR beta repertoires from 550 to 700 donors and added high-resolution HLA genotyping to study TCR occurrence patterns. The later analysis used no new phenotypic data to find candidate immune exposures, relying instead on TCR beta sequences and their occurrence across donors. In an earlier analysis of a few hundred of the donors, high-throughput TCR beta sequencing was used to judge whether each TCR beta V gene segment behaved as functional or pseudogenic. Donor age, sex, ethnicity and CMV serostatus were collected together with the repertoire data. In a later genetic analysis, genome-wide SNP genotypes for about 65% of the roughly 700 donors were used, and that subset was treated as a discovery cohort. Every discovery cohort repertoire had been produced on one sequencing platform. Class I and class II HLA loci were covered by the typing at four-digit resolution. The number of donors typed differed by locus, with about 629-640 for A, B, C, DRB1 and DQB1, roughly 550 for DQA1, approximately 580 for DPA1, and around 430 for DPB1. Because of strong linkage in the cohort, 5 or 6 DR-DQ haplotypes were treated as single units for association and clustering. On average, 235,054 unique TCR beta nucleotide sequences were sequenced per donor among some 430 genotyped donors of the cohort, with about 17% of those sequences being non-productive. Results the study describes overall, beyond this receptor: When HLA alleles, especially DR and DQ, strongly co-occurred, attributing TCR associations to individual alleles was difficult. Correlated functional status among segregating V segments might be attributable to linkage disequilibrium, but an unknown experimental factor could not be ruled out. According to a later genetic analysis, donors in an Asian-associated ancestry cluster had fewer N-insertions in productive TCRs than the approximately 670-donor mean. This cohort had only TCR beta chains sequenced, and the lack of alpha or paired-chain data limited which features could be detected. According to a later analysis, most CMV-associated TCR beta chains appeared to be HLA-restricted, and the HLA associations seemed to be driven largely by CMV exposure. Because counts were too low, under 20 rarely observed V segments, including chromosome 9 orphons, were left out of the earlier analysis of 500 to 750 of the donors. CMV serostatus was the only immune exposure information available for the cohort. The study gave a list of under 200 TCR beta chains associated with cytomegalovirus. Because HLA typing was unavailable for some donors at each locus, only the typed subset was used in association tests. Some IMGT-functional V segments, including TRBV6-2 and TRBV6-3, could not be distinguished by the 87-base-pair reads and were therefore excluded. The authors suggested that the approach could potentially be extended to other disease states and immunological phenotypes. In a later analysis, HLA-associated TCR beta chains showed more clonal expansion and lower generation probabilities than non-associated chains that were equally common. V-gene and J-gene trimming of TCR beta chains was associated with a missense DCLRE1C variant in a later genetic analysis, and the association was replicated in an independent cohort. A later analysis associated some 17,000 TCR beta sequences with specific HLA alleles at a false discovery rate of 0.05. A group of highly shared sequence variants was considered likely to be a technical artifact of the sequencing pipeline. Across donors, most TCR sequences were observed very rarely, whereas some public TCRs were present in many individuals. In a later analysis, several top co-occurrence clusters were reported to appear linked to parvovirus B19, influenza, CMV and Epstein-Barr virus. In an earlier analysis of more than 500 of the donors, most TCR beta V segments appeared in productive rearrangements about 90% or about 30% of the time, broadly matching IMGT annotations. The classifier was reported to diagnose cytomegalovirus status with high specificity and sensitivity in both the original and validation cohorts. A further reported finding was that TCR beta sequences accurately predicted the HLA-A and HLA-B alleles for most subjects in the first cohort. In a later analysis, TCR association rates were found to vary across HLA loci, with the most associated TCRs seen for DRB1 alleles and the fewest for HLA-C alleles. In vitro tests confirmed that a few of the cytomegalovirus-associated TCR beta chains recognize cytomegalovirus antigens. Sequencing depth was assumed to be roughly uniform across donors in the presence/absence analyses, though that assumption may not hold.

Libraries were made using the immunoSEQ multiplex PCR assay. For the multiplex PCR, a mixture combining 60 forward primers for TCR Vbeta segments and 13 reverse primers for TCR Jbeta segments was used. The CDR3 region of rearranged TCR beta genes was amplified from genomic DNA by a multiplex PCR assay. The Illumina HiSeq System was used to sequence the amplified TCR beta libraries as 87-base-pair reads. As for the original processing: Across the 500 to 850 repertoires, a later analysis counted 80 million or so unique TCR beta chains, 9.5 million to 13 million of which were shared by at least two donors. A nearest-neighbor algorithm error-corrected the raw reads and collapsed the reads into unique sequences, merging closely related sequences to remove PCR and sequencing errors. To assign V, D and J gene segments, CDR3 sequences were aligned to IMGT reference sequences. For a sequence to be retained, a match of at least six nucleotides to both a V gene segment and a J gene segment was required. A rearrangement was called productive if the CDR3 had no stop codons and remained in frame with V and J, and every other rearrangement was called non-productive. Following IMGT convention, CDR3 was defined as the stretch from the second conserved V-encoded cysteine to the conserved J-encoded phenylalanine. The earlier analysis of about 640 of the donors excluded any sequence lacking an unambiguous match to a single V gene segment. In an earlier analysis of several hundred of the donors, a V segment was called functional when productive rearrangements were above 56.7%, and segregating when the standard deviation between donors exceeded 5%. To diagnose cytomegalovirus status from the catalog of TCR beta chain sequences, a statistical classification framework was built. V and J gene assignment, in a later analysis, came from comparing TCR nucleotide sequences with IMGT/GENE-DB human TR gene sequences. In a later analysis, CDR3 sequences and most-parsimonious VDJ recombination scenarios were assigned using the TCRdist pipeline. In a later analysis, every TCR beta chain was defined by the combination of its CDR3 amino acid sequence and its V-gene family, and reads without a unique V-gene family were dropped. A later analysis removed 592 highly shared, low-generation-probability nucleotide sequences to deal with suspected cross-contamination and a sequencing artifact. A later analysis calculated a clonal expansion index for each public chain from normalized within-repertoire ranks of inferred template counts. In a later analysis, generation probabilities were computed with a VDJ recombination model fitted to out-of-frame rearrangements, and the resulting probabilities were checked against IGoR. In a later analysis, TCR-TCR, TCR-HLA and TCR-CMV co-occurrence was scored with hypergeometric tests, and a repertoire-size bias correction was applied to TCR pairs. False discovery rates were estimated in a later analysis by permuting HLA or CMV assignments 20 times. A later analysis grouped co-occurring TCRs with DBSCAN, adding TCRdist sequence similarity when clustering within HLA-allele-positive subsets. Repertoires with fewer than 30,000 or more than 120,000 public chains were left out of co-occurrence clustering, as were roughly five repertoires with anomalous nucleotide sharing. TCRdb holds this immuneACCESS table with in-frame rearrangements only. Some clones are missing; in checked studies, unresolved V genes explain under half, and the rest has no known cause. The DNA was the basis for D and trimming; V, J and clone size are from that table. For this sample there are approximately 140,000 clones; over 75% appear just once. The top ten hold around 2.6% of the sample.

This clone showed up just once. Its recognized antigen is unknown. Per-nucleotide qualities are absent, and no much larger clonotype sits a single base away. V is cut back by 1 base and J by 3 bases, with 2 bases in the junction unmatched. According to the germline V gene (reference sequence), CDR1 reads MNHEY and CDR2 reads SMNVEV. Measured from the cysteine to the phenylalanine, the CDR3 is 14 residues long. Only the CDR3 DNA stays, 42 bases, in frame from base 1. In total, approximately 700 healthy bone marrow donors made up the cohort. At the time of sampling, every cohort member was nominally healthy, though immune exposures that went unrecorded were likely present. The donor was CMV seronegative and belonged to the group of under 400 seronegative cohort members. A peripheral blood sample was collected from each donor, and TCR beta sequencing was performed on peripheral blood mononuclear cells. The Qiagen DNeasy Blood Extraction Kit was used to extract genomic DNA from the blood cell samples.

This receptor chain uses TRBV27 and TRBJ2-7; the junction holds 8 bases that match TRBD1. This receptor was taken from a male donor in good health and CMV-seronegative. Sequencing was carried out using PBMCs. The nucleotide sequence reads TGTGCCAGCAGTTTATGGACAGGGAGCTACGAGCAGTACTTC. It codes for CASSLWTGSYEQYF.